These 20 T cell receptor beta chains came from one sample sequenced in a study of cytomegalovirus exposure and HLA in healthy donors. The study ran its PCR with 60 Vbeta and 13 Jbeta primers. Clones were read by immunoSEQ multiplex PCR, and TCRdb kept only the in-frame ones, dropping some. The sample records about 240,000 clones, approximately 81% being singletons. Source material: PBMCs. These receptor sequences come from a girl aged 2 to 10 in good health and CMV-seronegative.

This chain joins TRBV4-2 and TRBJ2-5; 9 bases are shared with TRBD2. The tail of the sequence fits TRBJ2-7 better, so the J call may be wrong. Germline CDR1 reads LGHNA; CDR2 reads YNFKEQ. The CDR3 is 15 residues long. The CDR3 here is CASSQDSGGSYEQYF. The CDR3 DNA is TGTGCCAGCAGCCAAGATAGCGGGGGATCCTACGAGCAGTACTTC.

This rearrangement joins TRBV6-5 to TRBJ1-3; no clear D. Germline lookup yields CDR1 MNHEY and CDR2 SVGAGI. The CDR3 has 13 residues. Trimming removed 5 bases at V and 4 bases at J, with 9 bases between. The CDR3 coding sequence is TGTGCCAGCAGTCAGGACTGGGGAAACACCATATATTTT. Protein product: CASSQDWGNTIYF.

This rearrangement joins TRBV2 to TRBJ2-1; TRBD2 is a possible D gene (7 bases). CDR3 length equals 12 residues. V dropped 11 bases and J dropped 7 bases, with 15 bases sitting between them. CDR1 and CDR2 from the germline V gene are SNHLY and FYNNEI. Here the CDR3 reads CARGGAGNEQFF. The CDR3 bases are TGTGCCCGAGGGGGGGCGGGGAATGAGCAGTTCTTC.

The count of this clone is one. The chain links TRBV11-1 to TRBJ2-7, with D possibly matching TRBD1 (5 bases). Germline V gene data show CDR1 as SGHAT and CDR2 as FQDESV (reference sequence). CDR3 length equals 11 residues. V shed 1 base and J shed 9 bases, with 7 bases lying between them. The CDR3 DNA is TGTGCCAGCAGCTTAGGACAGTTGCAGTACTTC. It translates to CASSLGQLQYF.

The chain carries TRBV9 and TRBJ2-3, with 10 bases that match TRBD2. Germline-derived CDR1 and CDR2 are SGDLS and YYNGEE. V lost 6 bases to trimming and J lost 2 bases; unmatched junction nucleotides: 15. The CDR3 is 18 residues long. The CDR3 region has the DNA TGTGCCAGCAACCGAGCGGGGGGGCATTATTCCCACACAGATACGCAGTATTTT. Residues: CASNRAGGHYSHTDTQYF.

The CDR3 reads CASSDPLAGEGEETQYF. For the CDR3, the DNA is TGTGCCAGCAGCGACCCACTAGCGGGAGAAGGGGAAGAGACCCAGTACTTC. The chain has TRBV11-3 and TRBJ2-5, with 11 bases matching TRBD2. V dropped 5 bases and J dropped 3; count of bases not matched to a gene: 11. The CDR3 totals 17 residues. CDR1 is SGHNT and CDR2 is YENEEA in the germline V gene. Full variable domain (remainder filled in from reference TRBV11-3 and TRBJ2-5): EAGVVQSPRYKIIEKKQPVAFWCNPISGHNTLYWYLQNLGQGPELLIRYENEEAVDDSQLPKDRFSAERLKGVDSTLKIQPAELGDSAVYLCASSDPLAGEGEETQYFGPGTRLLVL.

J is TRBJ2-5 and V is TRBV2; TRBD2 agrees at 8 bases. The CDR3 length is 13 residues. Germline trimming cut 8 bases from V and 5 bases from J; bases unmatched to any gene: 7. Per the germline V gene, CDR1 is SNHLY and CDR2 is FYNNEI. The DNA for the CDR3 is TGTGCCAGCCCCGGGGGGGCGAGGGAGACCCAGTACTTC. This gives the protein CASPGGARETQYF.

As to this clone: Other DNA sequences from this sample encode an identical CDR3 as well. V usage is TRBV30 and J usage is TRBJ2-1, with D perhaps matching TRBD1 (6 bases). Germline CDR1 and CDR2: GTSNPN and SVGIG (reference sequence). CDR3 length equals 12 residues. V was pared by 7 bases and J by 5 bases, with 12 bases between. CDR3 in amino acids: CAYRVRHNEQFF. The CDR3 DNA follows: TGTGCCTACAGGGTAAGGCACAATGAGCAGTTCTTC.

This clone has a single count. The V gene is TRBV7-8, the J gene TRBJ2-1; D remains ambiguous. Trimming pared 5 bases from V and 2 bases from J, leaving 7 bases between. CDR1 SGHVS and CDR2 FQNEAQ come from the germline V gene. The CDR3 is 13 residues long. The CDR3 spells CASSNLAYNEQFF. CDR3 bases: TGTGCCAGCAGCAATCTAGCCTACAATGAGCAGTTCTTC.

V gene TRBV2 combines with J gene TRBJ2-5; 7 bases map to TRBD1. The J call may not be correct, given that the DNA end is closer to TRBJ2-7. The CDR3 has 13 residues. Per the germline V gene, CDR1 is SNHLY and CDR2 is FYNNEI. In DNA, the CDR3 is TGTGCCAGCATAGACAGGGTGGGCTACGAGCAGTACTTC. As protein: CASIDRVGYEQYF.

This sequence joins TRBV7-8 and TRBJ1-5, with TRBD1 matching 8 bases. J lost 2 bases, V lost 5 bases, and 8 bases had no gene match. The CDR3 spans 16 residues. The germline CDR1 and CDR2 sequences are SGHVS and FQNEAQ. The CDR3 spells CASSDRTGPGNQPQHF. The CDR3 nucleotides read TGTGCCAGCAGCGACAGGACAGGGCCAGGCAATCAGCCCCAGCATTTT.

V is TRBV10-3 and J is TRBJ2-7, with 8 bases fitting TRBD2. CDR1 is ENHRY, CDR2 SYGVKD, per germline. The CDR3 spans 17 residues. The trim removed 3 bases at V and 0 bases at J, leaving 10 bases unmatched. CDR3 amino acids: CAISDNSGNFPSYEQYF. CDR3 nucleotides: TGTGCCATCAGTGATAATAGCGGGAATTTCCCCTCCTACGAGCAGTACTTC.

The chain carries TRBV5-4 and TRBJ1-1, with D possibly being TRBD1 (6 bases). Looked up from germline, CDR1 is SGHNT and CDR2 is YYREEE (reference sequence). There are 15 residues in the CDR3. Trimming took off 2 bases at V and 5 bases at J, with 16 bases between the two ends. CDR3 sequence: CASSLGRGAGTEAFF. Written as DNA, the CDR3 is TGTGCCAGCAGCTTAGGACGGGGGGCGGGTACTGAAGCTTTCTTT.

The V gene is TRBV27, the J gene TRBJ2-7, with TRBD1 as a possible D gene (6 bases). Germline CDR1 is MNHEY and CDR2 is SMNVEV (reference sequence). V dropped 5 bases and J dropped 2 bases, with 10 bases sitting between them. The CDR3 loop spans 13 amino acids. The CDR3 spells CASSKDSTYEQYF. DNA for the CDR3: TGTGCCAGCAGTAAGGACAGTACCTACGAGCAGTACTTC.

The rearrangement uses TRBV5-1 and TRBJ2-1; D might be TRBD1 (7 bases). V was cut by 0 bases and J by 7 bases, with 11 bases left in between. Per germline, CDR1 SGHRS and CDR2 YFSETQ. The CDR3 totals 14 residues. Written as DNA, the CDR3 is TGCGCCAGCAGCTTGGCCAGGGGGGAAAATGAGCAGTTCTTC. It yields the protein CASSLARGENEQFF.

V and J are TRBV7-8 and TRBJ2-5; unclear D gene. The V gene's germline CDR1 is SGHVS and CDR2 FQNEAQ. Trimming removed 5 bases at V and 7 bases at J, with 17 bases between. The CDR3 runs 14 residues. The CDR3 region has the DNA TGTGCCAGCAGCCCCACCCTCGGCTCAGGGACCCAGTACTTC. Protein: CASSPTLGSGTQYF.

This clone was recorded once. The J gene is TRBJ2-4, the V gene TRBV6-1, with TRBD1 matching 7 bases. Looked up from germline, CDR1 is MNHNS and CDR2 is SASEGT. The CDR3 is 14 residues long. The CDR3 sequence is CVPTLDRVHVIQYF. CDR3 DNA: TGTGTCCCGACCCTAGACAGGGTACATGTGATTCAGTACTTC.

This clone was recorded a few times. The rearrangement joins TRBV7-9 to TRBJ2-3; 11 nucleotides align to TRBD2. The germline CDR1 and CDR2 sequences are SEHNR and FQNEAQ (reference sequence). With 6 bases clipped from V and 5 bases from J, the junction kept 10 bases outside the gene matches. The CDR3 has 16 amino acids. CDR3 residues: CASSLLAGGQEDTQYF. In DNA, the CDR3 is TGTGCCAGCAGTTTGTTAGCGGGGGGGCAAGAAGATACGCAGTATTTT.

The rearrangement joins TRBV4-1 to TRBJ1-2; D is possibly TRBD1 (6 bases). V lost 0 bases and J 1 base, leaving 12 bases between the germline ends. There are 16 residues in the CDR3. CDR1 is MGHRA, CDR2 YSYEKL, per germline. CDR3 nucleotide sequence: TGCGCCAGCAGCCAAGATGGACAGATTTTTAACTATGGCTACACCTTC. Its translation is CASSQDGQIFNYGYTF.

This clone occurred once. This sequence joins TRBV7-8 and TRBJ2-1; TRBD2 agrees at 9 bases. V dropped 4 bases and J dropped 4; count of bases not matched to a gene: 11. Germline assignment: CDR1 SGHVS and CDR2 FQNEAQ. The CDR3 contains 17 residues. CDR3 nucleotides: TGTGCCAGCAGCTGGTCTGGAAGACTAGCGGCGTACAATGAGCAGTTCTTC. Amino acids: CASSWSGRLAAYNEQFF.